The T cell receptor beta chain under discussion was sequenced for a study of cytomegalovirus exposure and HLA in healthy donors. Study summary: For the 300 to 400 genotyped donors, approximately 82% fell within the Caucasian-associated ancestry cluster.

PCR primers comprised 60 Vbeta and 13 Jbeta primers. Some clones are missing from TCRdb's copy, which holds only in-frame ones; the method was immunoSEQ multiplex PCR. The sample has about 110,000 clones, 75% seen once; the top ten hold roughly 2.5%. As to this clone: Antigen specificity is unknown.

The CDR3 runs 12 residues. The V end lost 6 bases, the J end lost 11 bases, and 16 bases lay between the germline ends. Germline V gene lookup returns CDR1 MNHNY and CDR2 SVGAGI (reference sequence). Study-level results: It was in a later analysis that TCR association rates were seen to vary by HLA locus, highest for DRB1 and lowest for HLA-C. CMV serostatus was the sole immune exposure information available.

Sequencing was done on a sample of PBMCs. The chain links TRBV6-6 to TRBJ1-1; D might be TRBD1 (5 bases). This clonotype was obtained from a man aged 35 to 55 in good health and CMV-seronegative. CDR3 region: CASRIQELTAFF. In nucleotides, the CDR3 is TGTGCCAGCAGAATACAGGAACTGACGGCTTTCTTT.